This passage covers 19 T cell receptor beta chains from one sample sequenced in a study of human T cells and chemical hapten exposure. The time point here: pre-sensitization, week 0. The treatment here: therapeutic diphenylcyclopropenone sensitization with weekly scalp DPC. TCRdb itself ran the RACE reads through MiXCR, one entry per CDR3 protein. In the table there are approximately 180,000 distinct CDR3 sequences, almost 30% of which are singletons. This specimen consisted of whole blood, obtained in connection with sensitization to the hapten diphenylcyclopropenone (DPC). These receptors were obtained from a woman in her thirties with alopecia areata. Some clones in this sample may be carry-over from other donors' samples.

In its sample, this clonotype was seen many times. The V gene is TRBV28, the J gene TRBJ1-5, with no clear D. V lost 6 bases and J 10 bases, leaving 19 bases between the germline ends. Germline V gene data show CDR1 as MDHEN and CDR2 as SYDVKM. This CDR3 is 14 amino acids long. CDR3 sequence (DNA): TGTGCCAGCAGGTGGGCGGGGTTAGCCCAACCCCAGCATTTT. It is translated as CASRWAGLAQPQHF.

The chain links TRBV2 to TRBJ1-1; 12 nucleotides agree with TRBD1. With 0 bases clipped from V and 3 bases from J, the junction kept 5 bases outside the gene matches. Germline V gene data show CDR1 as SNHLY and CDR2 as FYNNEI. There are 17 residues in the CDR3. The CDR3 bases are TGTGCCAGCAGTGAAGCGTTGGGACAGGGGGCGGACACTGAAGCTTTCTTT. Residues: CASSEALGQGADTEAFF.

The V and J genes are TRBV7-3 and TRBJ2-1, with 9 bases fitting TRBD1. The CDR3 is 13 residues long. The V gene's germline CDR1 is SGHTA and CDR2 FQGTGA. V dropped 5 bases and J dropped 8; count of bases not matched to a gene: 4. The CDR3 region is CASSPRDRDEQFF. The DNA for the CDR3 is TGTGCCAGCAGCCCAAGGGACAGGGATGAGCAGTTCTTC.

This clonotype appeared a few times. The rearrangement links TRBV5-1 to TRBJ1-3, with D perhaps TRBD1 (5 bases). Trimming removed 4 bases at V and 0 bases at J, with 14 bases between. Germline V gives CDR1 SGHRS, CDR2 YFSETQ. The CDR3 totals 16 residues. The CDR3 reads CASSLTGTNSGNTIYF. The CDR3 nucleotides read TGCGCCAGCAGCCTAACCGGGACCAACTCTGGAAACACCATATATTTT.

The chain is built from TRBV9 and TRBJ1-2; 7 nucleotides align to TRBD1. The CDR3 covers 14 residues. V shed 4 bases, J shed 5 bases, and the junction held 8 bases outside the gene matches. The germline gives CDR1 SGDLS, CDR2 YYNGEE. The CDR3 bases are TGTGCCAGCAGCCGATCAGGGACAGTTTATGGCTACACCTTC. Protein: CASSRSGTVYGYTF.

In this sample, this clonotype turned up many times. The genes are TRBV5-1 and TRBJ2-1; perhaps TRBD1 as D (6 bases). This CDR3 spans 14 amino acids. V gave up 4 bases and J gave up 6 bases, with 14 bases separating them. The germline gives CDR1 SGHRS, CDR2 YFSETQ. The CDR3 reads CASSEGEWANEQFF. For the CDR3, the DNA is TGCGCCAGCAGCGAGGGGGAGTGGGCCAATGAGCAGTTCTTC.

The chain recombines TRBV18 with TRBJ2-5; 10 bases are shared with TRBD1. The trim removed 3 bases at V and 4 bases at J, leaving 8 bases unmatched. The germline gives CDR1 KGHSH, CDR2 LQKENI. The CDR3 spans 16 residues. This chain's CDR3 is CASSPLGQGIGETQYF. CDR3 DNA: TGTGCCAGCTCACCCCTGGGACAGGGGATTGGAGAGACCCAGTACTTC.

This clonotype was seen more than once but under ten times. The genes are TRBV5-1 and TRBJ1-2; D ambiguous. Germline loops: CDR1 SGHRS, CDR2 YFSETQ. Trimming removed 4 bases at V and 7 bases at J, with 17 bases between. CDR3 size: 14 residues. The CDR3 reads CASSVAGESGGYTF. The CDR3, as DNA: TGCGCCAGCAGCGTTGCCGGGGAATCGGGTGGCTACACCTTC.

This clonotype occurred a few times. The chain joins TRBV4-2 to TRBJ1-4; weak D call: TRBD1 (6 bases). The CDR3 covers 19 residues. V dropped 0 bases and J dropped 4 bases, with 21 bases sitting between them. CDR1 is LGHNA, CDR2 YNFKEQ, per germline. CDR3 bases: TGTGCCAGCAGCCAAGACACCCCCAGGGGCGGTGGATATAATGAAAAACTGTTTTTT. This encodes CASSQDTPRGGGYNEKLFF.

Ten or more counts support this clonotype. The chain couples TRBV5-1 to TRBJ2-5, with 7 bases fitting TRBD1. J was trimmed by 2 bases and V by 3 bases; bases with no gene match: 7. This CDR3 has 15 amino acids. The germline gives CDR1 SGHRS, CDR2 YFSETQ. DNA for the CDR3: TGCGCCAGCAGCTCAATCCCGGGACAGCAAGAGACCCAGTACTTC. This sequence encodes CASSSIPGQQETQYF.

The table lists this clonotype with a few counts. The J gene is TRBJ1-5, the V gene TRBV28, with D possibly being TRBD1 (6 bases). V dropped 6 bases and J dropped 3 bases, with 9 bases sitting between them. This CDR3 is built from 13 residues. CDR1 and CDR2 (germline): MDHEN, SYDVKM. The CDR3 loop is CASRTGINQPQHF. As DNA, the CDR3 is TGTGCCAGCAGGACAGGTATCAATCAGCCCCAGCATTTT.

V gene TRBV3-1 combines with J gene TRBJ2-3; 7 nucleotides line up with TRBD2. V shed 4 bases, J shed 4 bases, and the junction held 11 bases outside the gene matches. Germline CDR1 and CDR2: LGHDT and YNNKEL (reference sequence). This CDR3 comprises 16 residues. Here the CDR3 DNA reads TGTGCCAGCAGCCCCCTTGACGGGGGGAAGTCAGATACGCAGTATTTT. Its translation is CASSPLDGGKSDTQYF.

This clonotype was observed a handful of times. V is TRBV4-3 and J is TRBJ2-3, with D perhaps TRBD1 or TRBD2 (5 bases each). The V and J ends lost 0 bases and 3 bases respectively, with 10 bases between them. CDR3 length: 15 amino acids. The germline gives CDR1 LGHNA, CDR2 YSLEER. CDR3: CASSQDWGSTDTQYF. In nucleotides, the CDR3 is TGCGCCAGCAGCCAAGACTGGGGGTCGACAGATACGCAGTATTTT.

The J gene is TRBJ2-1, the V gene TRBV24-1; 11 nucleotides align to TRBD2. CDR3 length equals 16 residues. V gave up 5 bases and J gave up 7 bases; unmatched junction bases: 9. Germline loops: CDR1 KGHDR, CDR2 SFDVKD. CDR3 protein: CATSVFLAGGGNEQFF. The CDR3 region has the DNA TGTGCCACCAGTGTCTTCCTAGCGGGGGGAGGGAATGAGCAGTTCTTC.

V gene TRBV10-3 combines with J gene TRBJ1-3, with unresolved D. This CDR3 contains 14 residues. The germline CDR1 and CDR2 sequences are ENHRY and SYGVKD. Trimming left V 6 bases short and J 0 bases short, with 9 bases between. CDR3 in amino acids: CAIRPQVSGNTIYF. Here the CDR3 DNA reads TGTGCCATCAGACCCCAGGTCTCTGGAAACACCATATATTTT.

V usage is TRBV7-2 and J usage is TRBJ2-1, with TRBD2 matching over 13 bases. Germline values: CDR1 SGHTA, CDR2 FQGNSA. Trimming removed 5 bases from V and 7 bases from J; junction bases left unmatched: 14. The CDR3 runs 18 residues. The CDR3 DNA follows: TGTGCCAGCAGCATCCTGACTAGCGGGGGGATTATATGGAATGAGCAGTTCTTC. It codes for CASSILTSGGIIWNEQFF.

The chain has TRBV7-2 and TRBJ2-2; D not certain. CDR3 length equals 17 residues. From germline, CDR1 is SGHTA and CDR2 FQGNSA. Deletions cut 0 bases from V and 0 bases from J, with 11 bases between. CDR3 amino acids: CASSLAPSFSNTGELFF. CDR3 bases: TGTGCCAGCAGCTTAGCGCCCTCTTTTTCGAACACCGGGGAGCTGTTTTTT.

The V call is TRBV20-1, the J call TRBJ1-5; TRBD1 might be the D (5 bases). The germline V and J ends were trimmed by 3 bases and 4 bases, with 16 bases remaining between them. The CDR3 sequence is 15 residues long. In germline, CDR1 is DFQATT, CDR2 SNEGSKA (reference sequence). CDR3 sequence (DNA): TGCAGTGCTAGTTGGCAGGGATCAACTAATCAGCCCCAGCATTTT. Translation gives CSASWQGSTNQPQHF.

The chain uses TRBV2 and TRBJ2-1; 7 positions match TRBD1. The V gene's germline CDR1 is SNHLY and CDR2 FYNNEI. J was trimmed by 9 bases and V by 8 bases; bases with no gene match: 10. The length of the CDR3 is 13 residues. CDR3 coding DNA: TGTGCCAGCTCAGAGCGCGCAGGGGGTGAGCAGTTCTTC. It codes for CASSERAGGEQFF.